This T cell receptor (beta chain) derives from a study of blood T cells in healthy people across ages. General observations from the study: Long-lived donors exceeded aged donors in naive CD4+ cells and diversity.

A second PCR, run for roughly 7 to 11 cycles, used a sample-barcoded 5' primer plus a J-beta primer mix. Tags on each cDNA molecule came from a template-switch adaptor with 12 random nucleotides. TCRdb reprocessed the 5' RACE reads with MiXCR, giving one entry per CDR3 protein. The sample has about 780,000 distinct CDR3 sequences; 62% are singletons. The trim removed 6 bases at V and 1 base at J, leaving 7 bases unmatched. Germline lookup yields CDR1 SEHNR and CDR2 FQNEAQ (reference sequence). The CDR3 sequence is 17 residues long. On this clonotype: Its antigen is currently unknown.

This receptor was obtained from a man aged 30 to 45 in good health. The chain couples TRBV7-9 to TRBJ2-1; 12 bases map to TRBD2. Sequenced: blood. This CDR3 reads CASRWASGGVSYNEQFF. The CDR3 DNA follows: TGTGCCAGCAGATGGGCTAGCGGGGGGGTTTCCTACAATGAGCAGTTCTTC.